What follows are 28 T cell receptor beta chains derived from one specimen sequenced in a study of OX40 agonist ivuxolimab in advanced cancers. Here immunoSEQ multiplex PCR was the method, and the copy in TCRdb shows in-frame clones only, minus some. Of over 50,000 clones listed, approximately 83% are singletons. The sample was CD4+ or CD8+ T cells sorted from blood, taken in a trial of the OX40 agonist ivuxolimab. The receptors here all came from an adult with an advanced solid tumor such as melanoma, head and neck, liver or kidney cancer.

The rearrangement links TRBV4-1 to TRBJ2-3, with D hard to call. The CDR3 sequence is 16 residues long. From germline, CDR1 is MGHRA and CDR2 YSYEKL. V was trimmed by 0 bases and J by 6 bases, leaving 16 bases between them. The CDR3 sequence: CASSQESPPNSDTQYF. The CDR3 nucleotides are TGCGCCAGCAGCCAAGAGTCCCCTCCCAATTCCGATACGCAGTATTTT.

The chain carries TRBV5-1 and TRBJ1-2; 7 bases are a match to TRBD1. The CDR3 has 13 residues. J lost 7 bases, V lost 4 bases, and 7 bases had no gene match. In germline, CDR1 is SGHRS, CDR2 YFSETQ. As DNA, the CDR3 is TGCGCCAGCAGCACGACAGGGAAAAGTGGCTACACCTTC. This codes for CASSTTGKSGYTF.

The chain couples TRBV18 to TRBJ2-1, with 8 positions matching TRBD2. The CDR3 spans 14 residues. Per germline, CDR1 KGHSH and CDR2 LQKENI. V lost 7 bases and J lost 5; bases outside the gene matches: 7. The CDR3 loop reads CASFRGGQNNEQFF. CDR3 DNA: TGTGCCAGCTTCCGGGGGGGCCAAAACAATGAGCAGTTCTTC.

The CDR3 region has the DNA TGTGCCAGTAGTCCTGCCTGGGATACGCAGTATTTT. It yields the protein CASSPAWDTQYF. The J gene is TRBJ2-3, the V gene TRBV19; D not certain. Trimming stripped 5 bases from V and 6 bases from J, with 9 bases between. The CDR3 spans 12 residues. Germline V gene sequence: CDR1 LNHDA, CDR2 SQIVND (reference sequence).

The chain joins TRBV6-1 to TRBJ2-3; the match to TRBD2 covers 10 bases. V shed 2 bases, J shed 2 bases, and the junction held 1 base outside the gene matches. This CDR3 has 15 residues. Looked up from germline, CDR1 is MNHNS and CDR2 is SASEGT. The CDR3 region is CASSELAGATDTQYF. The CDR3 DNA sequence: TGTGCCAGCAGTGAACTAGCGGGGGCCACAGATACGCAGTATTTT.

The J gene is TRBJ2-7, the V gene TRBV6-6; 7 bases are shared with TRBD2. The CDR3 spans 15 residues. Germline lookup yields CDR1 MNHNY and CDR2 SVGAGI (reference sequence). After removal of 2 bases from V and 2 bases from J, the junction contained 6 bases not matched to a gene. As DNA, the CDR3 is TGTGCCAGCAGTTACCTCGGGGGGAAAACCTACGAGCAGTACTTC. Amino acids: CASSYLGGKTYEQYF.

The CDR3: CASSLVTGFGNTIYF. In nucleotides, the CDR3 is TGTGCCAGCAGCTTAGTTACAGGGTTCGGAAACACCATATATTTT. The rearrangement joins TRBV7-9 to TRBJ1-3, with D possibly being TRBD1 (6 bases). The CDR3 sequence is 15 residues long. V was clipped by 1 base and J by 4 bases, with 11 bases between them. The V gene's germline CDR1 is SEHNR and CDR2 FQNEAQ (reference sequence). The entire variable domain, with the rest obtained from reference TRBV7-9 and TRBJ1-3, is as follows: DTGVSQNPRHKITKRGQNVTFRCDPISEHNRLYWYRQTLGQGPEFLTYFQNEAQLEKSRLLSDRFSAERPKGSFSTLEIQRTEQGDSAMYLCASSLVTGFGNTIYFGEGSWLTVV.

The V gene is TRBV6-4, the J gene TRBJ2-2; D could derive from TRBD1 or TRBD2 (5 bases each). CDR1 is MRHNA, CDR2 SNTAGT, per germline. With 4 bases removed from V and 8 bases from J, the gap between germline ends came to 11 bases. This CDR3 has 13 amino acids. CDR3: CASSVREGGELFF. The CDR3 nucleotides are TGTGCCAGCAGTGTACGTGAGGGGGGGGAGCTGTTTTTT.

This chain joins TRBV5-5 and TRBJ1-1; D remains ambiguous. Germline loops: CDR1 SGHKS, CDR2 YYEKEE (reference sequence). The CDR3 has 12 amino acids. The V end was cut by 0 bases, the J end by 4 bases, with 4 bases between. The CDR3 spells CASSLGLTEAFF. The CDR3 nucleotides are TGTGCCAGCAGCTTGGGACTCACTGAAGCTTTCTTT.

Within the sample, this clone is medium-sized. The chain joins TRBV6-6 to TRBJ1-2, with D maybe TRBD1 (6 bases). Trimming took off 4 bases at V and 5 bases at J, with 17 bases between the two ends. The CDR3 consists of 15 residues. The germline V gene encodes CDR1 MNHNY and CDR2 SVGAGI (reference sequence). In nucleotides, the CDR3 is TGTGCCAGCAGTTTACAGGGAGGTGGGTGGTATGGCTACACCTTC. Translation gives CASSLQGGGWYGYTF.

The rearrangement links TRBV5-1 to TRBJ2-5; no clear D. Germline CDR1 is SGHRS and CDR2 is YFSETQ. Trimming pared 4 bases from V and 1 base from J, leaving 5 bases between. The CDR3 covers 12 residues. CDR3 nucleotide sequence: TGCGCCAGCAGCGTACTCCAAGAGACCCAGTACTTC. Translation gives CASSVLQETQYF. Complete variable domain (other parts from reference TRBV5-1 and TRBJ2-5): KAGVTQTPRYLIKTRGQQVTLSCSPISGHRSVSWYQQTPGQGLQFLFEYFSETQRNKGNFPGRFSGRQFSNSRSEMNVSTLELGDSALYLCASSVLQETQYFGPGTRLLVL.

The chain combines TRBV5-6 with TRBJ2-7; the match to TRBD2 covers 10 bases. Germline V lookup: CDR1 SGHDT, CDR2 YYEEEE. The CDR3 totals 17 residues. V dropped 0 bases and J dropped 0; count of bases not matched to a gene: 6. The CDR3 loop reads CASSLVLAGGSSYEQYF. The CDR3 bases are TGTGCCAGCAGCTTGGTATTAGCGGGAGGTTCCTCCTACGAGCAGTACTTC.

This chain uses TRBV30 with TRBJ2-7, with TRBD1 identical over 10 bases. V trimming: 3 bases; J trimming: 4 bases; junction bases outside the gene matches: 6. The CDR3 spans 14 residues. The germline gives CDR1 GTSNPN, CDR2 SVGIG (reference sequence). DNA for the CDR3: TGTGCCTGGAGAGACTGGGACAGGGGATACGAGCAGTACTTC. Translation gives CAWRDWDRGYEQYF.

The rearrangement uses TRBV5-1 and TRBJ1-1; D is uncertain. Germline V gene sequence: CDR1 SGHRS, CDR2 YFSETQ. The CDR3 spans 18 residues. V shed 0 bases and J shed 1 base, with 19 bases lying between them. The CDR3 protein is CASSLDGRRGLQNTEAFF. The CDR3 nucleotides are TGCGCCAGCAGCTTGGACGGCAGAAGAGGCCTCCAGAACACTGAAGCTTTCTTT.

The chain recombines TRBV6-6 with TRBJ1-3; D not certain. Germline V CDR1 and CDR2: MNHNY, SVGAGI (reference sequence). The V end lost 7 bases, the J end lost 2 bases, and 9 bases lay between the germline ends. The CDR3 extends over 13 amino acids. CDR3 region: CASTSSPGNTIYF. The CDR3 nucleotides read TGTGCCAGCACTTCCTCTCCTGGAAACACCATATATTTT.

The chain employs TRBV29-1 and TRBJ2-7, with D possibly being TRBD1 or TRBD2 (5 bases each). The CDR3 is made up of 13 amino acids. CDR1 is SQVTM and CDR2 is ANQGSEA in the germline V gene. V was pared by 6 bases and J by 1 base, with 13 bases between. The CDR3 nucleotides are TGCAGCGTCCCCGGGGCAGGTTCCTACGAGCAGTACTTC. Its protein product is CSVPGAGSYEQYF.

There are a few counts of this clone. The genes are TRBV2 and TRBJ1-5, with 8 bases lining up with TRBD1. Germline V gene sequence: CDR1 SNHLY, CDR2 FYNNEI. V gave up 7 bases and J gave up 7 bases; unmatched junction bases: 6. The CDR3 sequence is 13 residues long. CDR3 nucleotides: TGTGCCAGCATGAGGGACAGGACGCAGCCCCAGCATTTT. It yields the protein CASMRDRTQPQHF. The complete variable domain, with remaining parts taken from reference TRBV2 and TRBJ1-5, reads EPEVTQTPSHQVTQMGQEVILRCVPISNHLYFYWYRQILGQKVEFLVSFYNNEISEKSEIFDDQFSVERPDGSNFTLKIRSTKLEDSAMYFCASMRDRTQPQHFGDGTRLSIL.

The chain carries TRBV20-1 and TRBJ2-7; D gene ambiguous. Trimming shortened V by 5 bases and J by 2 bases, and 7 bases separated the two germline ends. The CDR3 runs to 11 residues. Germline V lookup: CDR1 DFQATT, CDR2 SNEGSKA (reference sequence). CDR3: CSAWAPYEQYF. The CDR3 nucleotides are TGCAGTGCTTGGGCCCCCTACGAGCAGTACTTC.

The chain recombines TRBV5-1 with TRBJ2-5; 8 nucleotides agree with TRBD1. CDR1 is SGHRS and CDR2 is YFSETQ in the germline V gene. CDR3 length equals 15 residues. V dropped 4 bases and J dropped 4; count of bases not matched to a gene: 9. The CDR3 spells CASSTGTGRRETQYF. Written as DNA, the CDR3 is TGCGCCAGCAGCACCGGGACAGGCCGGAGAGAGACCCAGTACTTC.

This chain joins TRBV2 and TRBJ2-7, with TRBD2 matching 7 bases. From germline, CDR1 is SNHLY and CDR2 FYNNEI. Trimming removed 7 bases from V and 9 bases from J; junction bases left unmatched: 12. The CDR3 has 13 residues. DNA for the CDR3: TGTGCCAGCACTTTACGGGACGGGGGGTGGCAGTACTTC. As protein: CASTLRDGGWQYF.

This clone was detected only once. This sequence joins TRBV5-4 and TRBJ2-3; D is unclear. The germline V gene has CDR1 SGHNT and CDR2 YYREEE (reference sequence). The length of the CDR3 is 16 residues. V lost 0 bases, J lost 2 bases, and 13 bases lay in between. CDR3 DNA: TGTGCCAGCAGCTTGGAGGGCGGACCCCCCACAGATACGCAGTATTTT. Protein product: CASSLEGGPPTDTQYF.

V gene TRBV10-3 combines with J gene TRBJ1-1; D call uncertain. CDR1 is ENHRY and CDR2 is SYGVKD in the germline V gene. The CDR3 covers 14 residues. V lost 3 bases, J lost 2 bases, and 10 bases lay in between. This CDR3 reads CAISDSLGNTEAFF. The CDR3 DNA reads TGTGCCATCAGTGATAGTCTAGGTAACACTGAAGCTTTCTTT.

The chain is built from TRBV4-1 and TRBJ1-3; D gene uncertain. Germline lookup yields CDR1 MGHRA and CDR2 YSYEKL. Trimming cost V 4 bases and J 11 bases, with 21 bases left between them. The length of the CDR3 is 15 residues. The CDR3 DNA sequence: TGCGCCAGCAGCCCGACCCGATTTGGCGGCCTATCCATATATTTT. It translates to CASSPTRFGGLSIYF.

This chain uses TRBV10-2 with TRBJ1-1, with 9 bases aligning to TRBD1. V trimming: 10 bases; J trimming: 4 bases; junction bases outside the gene matches: 7. The CDR3 covers 13 residues. CDR1 is WSHSY and CDR2 is SAAADI in the germline V gene. DNA for the CDR3: TGCGCCACCCAGGGACAGGGCAGCACTGAAGCTTTCTTT. This gives the protein CATQGQGSTEAFF.

This clone was detected only once. This sequence joins TRBV2 and TRBJ2-1, with 8 nucleotides matching TRBD1. Germline V lookup: CDR1 SNHLY, CDR2 FYNNEI. This CDR3 spans 13 amino acids. The J segment lost 8 bases and the V segment lost 7 bases, leaving 7 bases of the junction unmatched. CDR3 amino acids: CASTEQGVDEQFF. The CDR3 bases are TGTGCCAGCACCGAACAGGGGGTGGATGAGCAGTTCTTC.

DNA for the CDR3: TGCGCCAGCAGAGGCGCGAACACCGGGGAGCTGTTTTTT. This encodes CASRGANTGELFF. This chain joins TRBV5-1 and TRBJ2-2, with D hard to call. This CDR3 has 13 residues. The germline V and J ends were trimmed by 5 bases and 0 bases, with 5 bases remaining between them. CDR1 is SGHRS and CDR2 is YFSETQ in the germline V gene. Combining the CDR3 with reference TRBV5-1 and TRBJ2-2 gives the whole variable domain KAGVTQTPRYLIKTRGQQVTLSCSPISGHRSVSWYQQTPGQGLQFLFEYFSETQRNKGNFPGRFSGRQFSNSRSEMNVSTLELGDSALYLCASRGANTGELFFGEGSRLTVL.

This rearrangement joins TRBV5-6 to TRBJ2-5; maybe TRBD1 (5 bases). In germline, CDR1 is SGHDT, CDR2 YYEEEE. V lost 1 base to trimming and J lost 5 bases, with 9 bases between them. The CDR3 runs 13 residues. CDR3 bases: TGTGCCAGCAGCTTGAGGGGTTCGGAGACCCAGTACTTC. This codes for CASSLRGSETQYF. Full variable domain (rest looked up from reference TRBV5-6 and TRBJ2-5): DAGVTQSPTHLIKTRGQQVTLRCSPKSGHDTVSWYQQALGQGPQFIFQYYEEEERQRGNFPDRFSGHQFPNYSSELNVNALLLGDSALYLCASSLRGSETQYFGPGTRLLVL.

This clone was counted a few times. The J gene is TRBJ2-2, the V gene TRBV6-1; D possibly corresponds to TRBD2 (6 bases). V lost 8 bases and J 4 bases, leaving 17 bases between the germline ends. Germline CDR1 reads MNHNS; CDR2 reads SASEGT. The CDR3 covers 15 residues. CDR3 sequence: CASGTQTAGTGELFF. CDR3 bases: TGTGCCAGCGGGACTCAAACGGCAGGCACCGGGGAGCTGTTTTTT.